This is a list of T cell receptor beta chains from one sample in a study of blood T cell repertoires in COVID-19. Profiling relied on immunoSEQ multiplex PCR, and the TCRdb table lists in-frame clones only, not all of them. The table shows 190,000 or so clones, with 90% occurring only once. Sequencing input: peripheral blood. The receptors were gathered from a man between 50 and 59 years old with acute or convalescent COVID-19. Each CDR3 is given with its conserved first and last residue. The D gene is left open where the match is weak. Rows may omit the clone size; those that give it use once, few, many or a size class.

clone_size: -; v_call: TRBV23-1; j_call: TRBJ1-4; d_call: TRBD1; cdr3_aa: CASSHPNRGTTNEKLFF; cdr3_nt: TGCGCCAGCAGTCATCCTAACAGGGGGACAACTAATGAAAAACTGTTTTTT
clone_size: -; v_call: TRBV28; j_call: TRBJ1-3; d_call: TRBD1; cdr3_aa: CASRTGGTGNTIYF; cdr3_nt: TGTGCCAGCAGAACAGGGGGCACTGGAAACACCATATATTTT
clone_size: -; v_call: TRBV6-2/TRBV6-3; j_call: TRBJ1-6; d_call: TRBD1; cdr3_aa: CASSKTGDTYNSPLHF; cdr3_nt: TGTGCCAGCAGCAAGACAGGGGACACCTATAATTCACCCCTCCACTTT
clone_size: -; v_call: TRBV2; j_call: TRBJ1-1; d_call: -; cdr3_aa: CASSLLGGLDSEAFF; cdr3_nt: TGTGCCAGCAGTCTGTTGGGGGGTTTGGACTCTGAAGCTTTCTTT
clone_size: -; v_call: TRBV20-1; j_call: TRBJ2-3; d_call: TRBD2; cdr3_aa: CSSAGYTQYF; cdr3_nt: TGCAGTTCAGCGGGGTATACGCAGTATTTT
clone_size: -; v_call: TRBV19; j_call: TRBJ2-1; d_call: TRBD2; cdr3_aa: CASSYSGSSSYNEQFF; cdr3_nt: TGTGCCAGTAGCTATAGCGGGTCGAGCTCCTACAATGAGCAGTTCTTC
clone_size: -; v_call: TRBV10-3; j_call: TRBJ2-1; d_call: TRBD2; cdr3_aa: CAIRLAGTNEQFF; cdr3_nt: TGTGCCATCAGACTAGCGGGGACCAATGAGCAGTTCTTC
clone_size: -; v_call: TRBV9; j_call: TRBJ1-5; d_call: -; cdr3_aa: CASSDAWGDQPQHF; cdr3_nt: TGTGCCAGCAGCGATGCCTGGGGGGACCAGCCCCAGCATTTT
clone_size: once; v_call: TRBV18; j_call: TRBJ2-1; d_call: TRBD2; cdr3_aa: CASSPLASGRNEQFF; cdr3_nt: TGTGCCAGCTCACCCTTGGCTAGCGGGAGGAATGAGCAGTTCTTC
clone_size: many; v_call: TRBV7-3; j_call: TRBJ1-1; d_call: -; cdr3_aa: CASSPSMDTEAFF; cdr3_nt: TGTGCCAGCAGCCCCAGTATGGACACTGAAGCTTTCTTT
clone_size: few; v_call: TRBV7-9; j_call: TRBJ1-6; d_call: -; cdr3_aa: CASSLIGRGSPLHF; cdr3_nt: TGTGCCAGCAGCTTAATAGGGAGAGGGTCACCCCTCCACTTT
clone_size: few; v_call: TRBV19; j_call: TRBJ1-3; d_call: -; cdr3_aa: CASRKDSLDSGNTIYF; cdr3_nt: TGTGCCAGTAGAAAAGACAGTCTTGACTCTGGAAACACCATATATTTT
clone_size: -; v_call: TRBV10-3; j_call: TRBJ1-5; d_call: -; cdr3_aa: CAIILGGGSRGNQPQHF; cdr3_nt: TGTGCCATCATCCTGGGGGGGGGAAGCAGGGGCAATCAGCCCCAGCATTTT
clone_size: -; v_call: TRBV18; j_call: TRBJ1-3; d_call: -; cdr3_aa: CASSPPGLRSGNTIYF; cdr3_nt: TGTGCCAGCTCACCACCGGGACTTCGCTCTGGAAACACCATATATTTT
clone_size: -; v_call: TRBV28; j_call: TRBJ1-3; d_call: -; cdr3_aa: CASSFVNSYIGNTIYF; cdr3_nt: TGTGCCAGCAGTTTTGTGAACAGTTACATTGGAAACACCATATATTTT
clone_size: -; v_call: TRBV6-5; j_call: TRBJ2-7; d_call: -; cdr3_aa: CASGRAEAYEQYF; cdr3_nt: TGTGCCAGCGGACGGGCGGAGGCCTACGAGCAGTACTTC
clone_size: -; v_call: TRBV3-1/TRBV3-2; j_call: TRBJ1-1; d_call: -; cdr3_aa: CASSQVQGGAEAFF; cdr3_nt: TGTGCCAGCAGCCAAGTGCAGGGAGGGGCTGAAGCTTTCTTT
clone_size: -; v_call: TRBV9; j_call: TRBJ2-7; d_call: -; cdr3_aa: CASSVEAGQQAYEQYF; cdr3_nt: TGTGCCAGCAGCGTAGAGGCTGGACAACAAGCCTACGAGCAGTACTTC
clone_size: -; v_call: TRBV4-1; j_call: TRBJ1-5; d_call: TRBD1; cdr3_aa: CASSQETGALNQPQHF; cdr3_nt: TGCGCCAGCAGCCAAGAGACAGGGGCCCTAAATCAGCCCCAGCATTTT
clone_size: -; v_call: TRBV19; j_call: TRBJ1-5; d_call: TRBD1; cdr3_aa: CASRNPGQSHQPQHF; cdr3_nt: TGTGCCAGTAGAAACCCGGGACAGTCTCATCAGCCCCAGCATTTT
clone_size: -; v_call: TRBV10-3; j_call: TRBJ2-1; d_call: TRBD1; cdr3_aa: CAISPGTDHYNEQFF; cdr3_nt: TGTGCCATCAGCCCCGGGACAGACCACTACAATGAGCAGTTCTTC
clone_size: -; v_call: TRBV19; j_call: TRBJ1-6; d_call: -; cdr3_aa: CASSTQGTSNSPLHF; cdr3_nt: TGTGCCAGTAGTACCCAGGGGACATCGAATTCACCCCTCCACTTT
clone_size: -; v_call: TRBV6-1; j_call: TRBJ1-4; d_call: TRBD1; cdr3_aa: CASSERIGGAGATNEKLFF; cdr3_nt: TGTGCCAGCAGTGAACGGATAGGGGGCGCTGGGGCAACTAATGAAAAACTGTTTTTT
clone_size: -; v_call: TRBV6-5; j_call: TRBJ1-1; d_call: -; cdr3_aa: CASRGPGGYSTEAFF; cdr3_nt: TGTGCCAGCAGGGGGCCTGGGGGCTATTCCACTGAAGCTTTCTTT
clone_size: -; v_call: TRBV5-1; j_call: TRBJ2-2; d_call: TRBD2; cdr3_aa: CASTRTSGSPGELFF; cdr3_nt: TGCGCCAGCACCCGGACTAGCGGGTCTCCCGGGGAGCTGTTTTTT
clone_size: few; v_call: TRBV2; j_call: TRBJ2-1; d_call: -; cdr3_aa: CASSDGGSYNEQFF; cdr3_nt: TGTGCCAGCAGTGACGGGGGCTCCTACAATGAGCAGTTCTTC
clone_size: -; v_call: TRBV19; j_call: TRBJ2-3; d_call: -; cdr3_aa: CASSIAQGPDTQYF; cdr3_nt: TGTGCCAGTAGTATTGCGCAGGGCCCAGATACGCAGTATTTT